This passage covers 18 T cell receptor beta chains from one sample sequenced in a study of T cell changes during pregnancy in multiple sclerosis. Only in-frame clones appear in the TCRdb table, and some are missing; sequencing was by immunoSEQ multiplex PCR. The sample records some 60,000 clones, 85% to 95% being singletons. Sequences were derived from peripheral blood, sampled after pregnancy. Receptor source: a female donor with multiple sclerosis, enrolled in a pregnancy study.

The chain has TRBV5-1 and TRBJ1-2; 8 bases map to TRBD1. This CDR3 contains 14 residues. Looked up from germline, CDR1 is SGHRS and CDR2 is YFSETQ. V lost 4 bases and J lost 5; bases outside the gene matches: 7. This chain's CDR3 is CASSAGGEYYGYTF. In DNA form, the CDR3 reads TGCGCCAGCAGCGCAGGGGGCGAATATTATGGCTACACCTTC.

V is TRBV6-6 and J is TRBJ1-1, with a possible D match to TRBD1 (5 bases). Trimming pared 2 bases from V and 7 bases from J, leaving 8 bases between. The length of the CDR3 is 12 residues. Germline-derived CDR1 and CDR2 are MNHNY and SVGAGI (reference sequence). CDR3 residues: CASSYRGSEAFF. CDR3 in DNA: TGTGCCAGCAGTTACAGGGGAAGTGAAGCTTTCTTT.

This clone was recorded only once. The chain employs TRBV9 and TRBJ2-2; 9 nucleotides line up with TRBD2. CDR3 length: 17 amino acids. Germline loops: CDR1 SGDLS, CDR2 YYNGEE. Germline trimming cut 0 bases from V and 2 bases from J; bases unmatched to any gene: 5. CDR3 in DNA: TGTGCCAGCAGCGTAGTTCCTAGCGGGATAAACACCGGGGAGCTGTTTTTT. Translating it yields CASSVVPSGINTGELFF. The variable domain in full, with the rest retrieved from reference TRBV9 and TRBJ2-2, is DSGVTQTPKHLITATGQRVTLRCSPRSGDLSVYWYQQSLDQGLQFLIQYYNGEERAKGNILERFSAQQFPDLHSELNLSSLELGDSALYFCASSVVPSGINTGELFFGEGSRLTVL.

The V gene is TRBV5-6, the J gene TRBJ1-5; 10 bases match TRBD1. V lost 4 bases, J lost 7 bases, and 8 bases stayed unmatched. CDR3 length: 15 amino acids. Per the germline V gene, CDR1 is SGHDT and CDR2 is YYEEEE. The CDR3 is CASSGTGTGEQPQHF. Written as DNA, the CDR3 is TGTGCCAGCAGCGGAACCGGGACAGGGGAACAGCCCCAGCATTTT.

The chain uses TRBV28 and TRBJ1-5, with TRBD1 matching over 7 bases. This CDR3 has 14 amino acids. The V segment lost 6 bases and the J segment 6 bases; nucleotides outside the gene matches: 8. Germline CDR1 is MDHEN and CDR2 is SYDVKM. The CDR3 region is CASSKRQGPQPQHF. Written as DNA, the CDR3 is TGTGCCAGCAGCAAAAGACAGGGTCCTCAGCCCCAGCATTTT.

The sample holds one count of this clone. CDR3 amino acids: CASSSTSGRHEQFF. The DNA of the CDR3 is TGTGCCAGCAGCTCGACTAGCGGGAGGCATGAGCAGTTCTTC. The rearrangement links TRBV11-3 to TRBJ2-1; 13 nucleotides align to TRBD2. The CDR3 extends over 14 amino acids. V lost 4 bases, J lost 8 bases, and 2 bases stayed unmatched. Germline CDR1 SGHNT, CDR2 YENEEA.

The rearrangement links TRBV6-6 to TRBJ1-1; D is unresolved. This CDR3 has 11 residues. Trimming took 6 bases from V and 2 from J, leaving 4 bases between them. The germline CDR1 and CDR2 sequences are MNHNY and SVGAGI (reference sequence). The DNA of the CDR3 is TGTGCCAGCAGCACAAACACTGAAGCTTTCTTT. Its protein is CASSTNTEAFF.

This clone is a singleton in its sample. The rearrangement joins TRBV15 to TRBJ2-1, with 9 bases matching TRBD2. Germline V lookup: CDR1 LNHNV, CDR2 YYDKDF (reference sequence). V was pared by 1 base and J by 13 bases, with 8 bases of the junction left unmatched. CDR3 size: 14 residues. The chain's CDR3 is CATSRGDSGSKQFF. In DNA form, the CDR3 reads TGTGCCACCAGCAGAGGTGATAGCGGGAGTAAACAGTTCTTC.

The rearrangement links TRBV9 to TRBJ2-5; 8 bases agree with TRBD2. Trimming took 4 bases from V and 3 from J; bases not matched to a gene: 8. CDR3 size: 15 residues. The germline gives CDR1 SGDLS, CDR2 YYNGEE. CDR3 DNA: TGTGCCAGCAGCCCCAGCGGGAGTTTAAAAGAGACCCAGTACTTC. It yields the protein CASSPSGSLKETQYF.

The chain links TRBV7-9 to TRBJ2-3, with D possibly TRBD2 on 5 matching bases. The CDR3 contains 15 residues. Trimming removed 10 bases at V and 3 bases at J, with 20 bases between. The germline gives CDR1 SEHNR, CDR2 FQNEAQ (reference sequence). CDR3 DNA: TGTGCCATTACGTCTGATGGGATAGCGACAGATACGCAGTATTTT. Translated, it gives CAITSDGIATDTQYF.

The CDR3 region has the DNA TGTGCCAGCAGTCAAAGCGGGGGGCAGACCCAGTACTTC. Protein sequence: CASSQSGGQTQYF. J is TRBJ2-5 and V is TRBV27, with 9 bases that match TRBD2. The germline gives CDR1 MNHEY, CDR2 SMNVEV (reference sequence). V lost 5 bases to trimming and J lost 6 bases; unmatched junction nucleotides: 4. CDR3 length: 13 amino acids.

The V call is TRBV9, the J call TRBJ1-2; possibly TRBD1 for D (6 bases). The CDR3 loop spans 16 amino acids. Germline CDR1 reads SGDLS; CDR2 reads YYNGEE. Trimming removed 0 bases from V and 2 bases from J, with 14 bases in between. Written as DNA, the CDR3 is TGTGCCAGCAGCGTAGATCCGGGACACGAGAACTATGGCTACACCTTC. Protein product: CASSVDPGHENYGYTF. Drawing the rest from reference TRBV9 and TRBJ1-2, the complete variable domain is DSGVTQTPKHLITATGQRVTLRCSPRSGDLSVYWYQQSLDQGLQFLIQYYNGEERAKGNILERFSAQQFPDLHSELNLSSLELGDSALYFCASSVDPGHENYGYTFGSGTRLTVV.

J is TRBJ2-5 and V is TRBV7-9; TRBD2 is a possible D gene (5 bases). V was shortened by 4 bases and J by 2 bases, with 11 bases between the two germline ends. Germline CDR1 is SEHNR and CDR2 is FQNEAQ (reference sequence). The CDR3 spans 14 residues. Here the CDR3 reads CASSSKTRQETQYF. CDR3 bases: TGTGCCAGCAGCTCTAAAACTAGACAAGAGACCCAGTACTTC.

The chain couples TRBV5-1 to TRBJ2-2; D is ambiguous. Germline-derived CDR1 and CDR2 are SGHRS and YFSETQ. The V end was cut by 0 bases, the J end by 8 bases, with 5 bases between. CDR3 size: 12 residues. The CDR3 region is CASSLAGGELFF. CDR3 sequence (DNA): TGCGCCAGCAGCTTGGCCGGGGGGGAGCTGTTTTTT.

This sequence joins TRBV15 and TRBJ1-4; TRBD1 is a possible D gene (5 bases). Between the trimmed V and J ends, which lost 0 bases and 3 bases, there was a span of 11 bases. The CDR3 consists of 16 residues. CDR1 is LNHNV and CDR2 is YYDKDF in the germline V gene (reference sequence). CDR3 DNA sequence: TGTGCCACCAGCAGAGATCAGGGTGAGGCTAATGAAAAACTGTTTTTT. Protein: CATSRDQGEANEKLFF.

V usage is TRBV27 and J usage is TRBJ2-1; 9 positions agree with TRBD2. CDR1 and CDR2 (germline): MNHEY, SMNVEV (reference sequence). The CDR3 totals 15 residues. The V gene end was trimmed by 6 bases and the J gene end by 7 bases; junction bases not matched to a gene: 10. The chain's CDR3 is CASRQFWTSDNEQFF. The CDR3 DNA follows: TGTGCCAGCAGACAATTCTGGACTAGCGATAATGAGCAGTTCTTC.

The chain is built from TRBV19 and TRBJ2-3; 11 bases agree with TRBD2. From germline, CDR1 is LNHDA and CDR2 SQIVND (reference sequence). The V segment lost 5 bases and the J segment 10 bases; nucleotides outside the gene matches: 11. This CDR3 comprises 15 residues. This chain's CDR3 is CASSASGTSGFAQYF. Here the CDR3 DNA reads TGTGCCAGTAGTGCTTCCGGGACTAGCGGCTTTGCGCAGTATTTT.

The chain combines TRBV28 with TRBJ2-7; D is ambiguous. V was clipped by 6 bases and J by 9 bases, with 12 bases between them. This CDR3 has 11 amino acids. Germline V lookup: CDR1 MDHEN, CDR2 SYDVKM. CDR3: CASRSLRWQYF. The CDR3 DNA reads TGTGCCAGCAGATCCCTACGATGGCAGTACTTC.